These T cell receptor beta chains were read from a single sample in a study of T cells in Graves' hyperthyroidism and ophthalmopathy. TCRdb redid the calling of the multiplex PCR reads with MiXCR, one entry per CDR3 protein. This sample has roughly 600,000 distinct CDR3 sequences, with around 15% found just once. The sample comprised blood. Every receptor here comes from a woman aged 50 to 60 with Graves' ophthalmopathy. The CDR3 runs from the conserved cysteine through the conserved F or W. A D gene is named only where the DNA matches it firmly. Size values are once, few and many counts, or a class for expanded clones, and some rows have none.

cdr3_aa	cdr3_nt	v_call	clone_size	j_call	d_call
CASSLAYSGSYNEQFF	TGTGCCAGCAGCTTAGCCTATAGCGGATCCTACAATGAGCAGTTCTTC	TRBV11-2	many	TRBJ2-1	-
CASSPGLVQNTGELFF	TGCGCCAGCAGCCCGGGACTAGTTCAGAACACCGGGGAGCTGTTTTTT	TRBV5-1	-	TRBJ2-2	TRBD2
CASSHRTSGSPDTQYF	TGCGCCAGCAGCCACCGGACTAGCGGGAGTCCAGATACGCAGTATTTT	TRBV4-1	few	TRBJ2-3	TRBD2
CASSLGTGLGYTF	TGTGCCAGCAGCTTAGGGACAGGGTTAGGCTACACCTTC	TRBV13	-	TRBJ1-2	TRBD1
CSAKEFREKEAYEQYF	TGCAGTGCTAAAGAGTTTCGTGAGAAGGAAGCGTACGAGCAGTACTTC	TRBV20-1	-	TRBJ2-7	-
CASSEAYMGSPLHF	TGTGCCAGCAGTGAAGCGTATATGGGTTCACCCCTCCACTTT	TRBV6-1	-	TRBJ1-6	-
CSVAGGLYEQYF	TGCAGCGTCGCGGGAGGGCTCTACGAGCAGTACTTC	TRBV29-1	many	TRBJ2-7	TRBD2
CASSFSGPRYEQYF	TGTGCCAGCAGCTTTAGTGGACCCCGCTACGAGCAGTACTTC	TRBV6-2/TRBV6-3	many	TRBJ2-7	-
CASSLMVRRDGSDTQYF	TGTGCCAGCAGTTTAATGGTGCGGCGGGACGGATCAGATACGCAGTATTTT	TRBV28	many	TRBJ2-3	-
CASSLALTNEKLFF	TGTGCCAGCAGCTTAGCGCTGACTAATGAAAAACTGTTTTTT	TRBV7-2	many	TRBJ1-4	-
CAWSVRLSSYEQYF	TGTGCCTGGAGTGTACGTCTCAGCTCCTACGAGCAGTACTTC	TRBV30	-	TRBJ2-7	-
CATTPNSGRSSSYEQYF	TGTGCCACAACACCCAATAGCGGGAGGTCCAGCTCCTACGAGCAGTACTTC	TRBV10-3	few	TRBJ2-7	TRBD2
CASSFSDIQGWDF	TGTGCCAGCAGCTTTTCGGACATACAGGGTTGGGACTTC	TRBV7-8	few	TRBJ2-5	-
CASSLTGTSADTQYF	TGCGCCAGCAGCTTGACCGGGACTAGCGCAGATACGCAGTATTTT	TRBV5-1	few	TRBJ2-3	TRBD2
CASSETGVSYEQYF	TGCGCCAGCAGTGAAACAGGAGTCAGCTACGAGCAGTACTTC	TRBV10-2	many	TRBJ2-7	-
CASIAPRGGRGPYEQYF	TGTGCCAGCATCGCCCCCCGGGGCGGGAGAGGTCCCTACGAGCAGTACTTC	TRBV28	many	TRBJ2-7	TRBD2
CASQGLAGIKQYF	TGTGCCAGTCAGGGACTAGCGGGAATCAAGCAGTACTTC	TRBV28	many	TRBJ2-7	TRBD2
CASSQVGTAAEKLFF	TGTGCCAGCAGCCAAGTTGGGACAGCAGCCGAAAAACTGTTTTTT	TRBV14	few	TRBJ1-4	TRBD1
CASSRLDFGLNEQFF	TGCGCCAGCAGCCGATTAGATTTTGGTTTGAATGAGCAGTTCTTC	TRBV4-1	-	TRBJ2-1	-
CASSFGLAGVYYEQYF	TGTGCCAGCAGCTTCGGACTAGCGGGAGTCTACTACGAGCAGTACTTC	TRBV5-4	-	TRBJ2-7	TRBD2
CASSYSSEQPQHF	TGTGCCAGCAGTTACTCATCCGAGCAGCCCCAGCATTTT	TRBV6-2/TRBV6-3	-	TRBJ1-5	-
CASSLEGPENYGYTF	TGTGCCAGCAGCTTAGAGGGGCCAGAGAACTATGGCTACACCTTC	TRBV7-2	many	TRBJ1-2	-
CASSTMRDGYEQYF	TGTGCCAGCAGTACCATGCGGGACGGGTACGAGCAGTACTTC	TRBV27	many	TRBJ2-7	-
CASSEFWGSPETQYF	TGTGCCAGCAGTGAATTTTGGGGAAGCCCAGAGACCCAGTACTTC	TRBV25-1	-	TRBJ2-5	-
CASSEVSGSGNTIYF	TGTGCCAGCAGTGAAGTATCAGGGAGTGGAAACACCATATATTTT	TRBV2	-	TRBJ1-3	-
CASSFKGTQYYEQYF	TGTGCCAGCAGCTTCAAGGGGACCCAGTACTACGAGCAGTACTTC	TRBV6-2/TRBV6-3	many	TRBJ2-7	-
CASTPQLDEQFF	TGTGCCAGCACCCCCCAATTGGATGAGCAGTTCTTC	TRBV12-3/TRBV12-4	few	TRBJ2-1	-
CASGPYTGELFF	TGTGCCAGCGGCCCATACACCGGGGAGCTGTTTTTT	TRBV6-1	many	TRBJ2-2	-
CASSPRTSGRDEQFF	TGTGCCAGCAGTCCCCGGACTAGCGGGAGAGATGAGCAGTTCTTC	TRBV28	many	TRBJ2-1	TRBD2
CATRRTGLNTEAFF	TGTGCCACCAGGCGGACAGGGCTGAACACTGAAGCTTTCTTT	TRBV24-1	many	TRBJ1-1	TRBD1
CASSLLNAATDTQYF	TGTGCCAGCAGCTTATTAAACGCGGCCACAGATACGCAGTATTTT	TRBV7-2	-	TRBJ2-3	-
CASSLAGTGGPSNPYNEQFF	TGTGCCAGCAGCTTAGCGGGGACAGGGGGCCCCTCGAACCCCTACAATGAGCAGTTCTTC	TRBV7-8	many	TRBJ2-1	TRBD1
CASRSKVSNQPQHF	TGTGCCAGCAGATCAAAGGTGAGCAATCAGCCCCAGCATTTT	TRBV6-2/TRBV6-3	few	TRBJ1-5	-
CATSSPDSNQPQHF	TGTGCCACCTCTTCCCCCGACTCCAATCAGCCCCAGCATTTT	TRBV24-1	few	TRBJ1-5	-
CASLGFPYEQYF	TGTGCCAGCTTAGGGTTTCCGTACGAGCAGTACTTC	TRBV7-8	-	TRBJ2-7	-
CASSLFSTVVTGELFF	TGTGCCAGCAGCTTGTTTTCAACAGTAGTCACCGGGGAGCTGTTTTTT	TRBV5-4	-	TRBJ2-2	-
CASRMDGGQLYNEQFF	TGTGCCAGCAGGATGGATGGGGGACAGCTCTACAATGAGCAGTTCTTC	TRBV6-1	many	TRBJ2-1	TRBD1
CASSFSGGAYTEAFF	TGTGCCAGCAGTTTTTCAGGGGGCGCGTACACTGAAGCTTTCTTT	TRBV5-5	many	TRBJ1-1	TRBD1
CSARDRLAGVDPYNEQFF	TGCAGTGCTAGAGATAGACTAGCGGGAGTTGACCCGTACAATGAGCAGTTCTTC	TRBV20-1	-	TRBJ2-1	TRBD2
CASSNFRGRYEQYF	TGTGCCAGCAGTAACTTTCGGGGGCGGTACGAGCAGTACTTC	TRBV28	many	TRBJ2-7	-
CAIRGGQDGELFF	TGTGCCATCAGAGGGGGACAGGACGGGGAGCTGTTTTTT	TRBV10-3	-	TRBJ2-2	TRBD1
CATSKRQGGEKLFF	TGTGCCACCAGCAAAAGACAGGGGGGTGAAAAACTGTTTTTT	TRBV15	few	TRBJ1-4	TRBD1
CASSSYDRSNYEQYF	TGTGCCAGCAGCTCCTATGACAGGAGCAACTACGAGCAGTACTTC	TRBV7-9	many	TRBJ2-7	-
CASSIWTSGSEQFF	TGTGCCAGCAGCATCTGGACTAGCGGGAGTGAGCAGTTCTTC	TRBV13	many	TRBJ2-1	TRBD2
CASSLRGGPPYEQYF	TGTGCCAGCAGCCTCCGGGGGGGGCCTCCCTACGAGCAGTACTTC	TRBV14	few	TRBJ2-7	TRBD2
CASSTDRAETQYF	TGTGCCAGCAGCACGGACAGGGCGGAGACCCAGTACTTC	TRBV7-2	many	TRBJ2-5	TRBD1
CASSLVTGILAKNIQYF	TGTGCCAGCAGCTTAGTGACGGGGATCCTAGCCAAAAACATTCAGTACTTC	TRBV7-2	many	TRBJ2-4	-
CASGGLAALYEQYF	TGTGCCAGCGGTGGACTAGCGGCATTATACGAGCAGTACTTC	TRBV28	few	TRBJ2-7	TRBD2
CASSQMPGQGYEQYF	TGTGCCAGCAGTCAAATGCCGGGACAGGGCTACGAGCAGTACTTC	TRBV6-1	many	TRBJ2-7	TRBD1
CSARPLRRGEGNQPQHF	TGCAGTGCTAGACCCCTAAGGAGGGGCGAGGGCAATCAGCCCCAGCATTTT	TRBV20-1	many	TRBJ1-5	-
CSARVRSSTDTQYF	TGCAGTGCTAGAGTCCGATCTTCCACAGATACGCAGTATTTT	TRBV20-1	-	TRBJ2-3	-
CASSDWDRVRANYGYTF	TGTGCCAGCAGTGATTGGGACAGGGTGAGAGCTAACTATGGCTACACCTTC	TRBV6-1	-	TRBJ1-2	TRBD1
CASTFSQTGANQPQHF	TGTGCCAGCACGTTTTCCCAGACAGGGGCCAATCAGCCCCAGCATTTT	TRBV2	-	TRBJ1-5	TRBD1
CASSENSNQPQHF	TGTGCCAGCAGTGAAAATAGCAATCAGCCCCAGCATTTT	TRBV12-3/TRBV12-4	many	TRBJ1-5	-
CASKGTLYAKNIQYF	TGTGCCTCAAAAGGGACACTCTACGCCAAAAACATTCAGTACTTC	TRBV6-2/TRBV6-3	-	TRBJ2-4	-
CASSPIGGGGYEQYF	TGTGCCAGCAGTCCTATAGGCGGAGGCGGGTACGAGCAGTACTTC	TRBV27	many	TRBJ2-7	-
CASSLWRAGETDTQYF	TGCGCCAGCAGCTTGTGGAGGGCGGGAGAAACAGATACGCAGTATTTT	TRBV5-1	many	TRBJ2-3	TRBD2
CASSFGGVTEAFF	TGTGCCAGCAGCTTCGGTGGAGTCACTGAAGCTTTCTTT	TRBV7-3	many	TRBJ1-1	-
CSARDLRVAASTDTQYF	TGCAGTGCTAGAGACCTCAGGGTGGCGGCTAGCACAGATACGCAGTATTTT	TRBV20-1	many	TRBJ2-3	-